This is a list of T cell receptor beta chains from one sample in a study of blood T cell repertoires in COVID-19. Clones were read by immunoSEQ multiplex PCR, and TCRdb kept only the in-frame ones, dropping some. Here the sample spans roughly 200,000 clones, roughly nine tenths being singletons. Sequencing was done on a sample of peripheral blood. The receptors stem from a man aged 65-85 years with acute or convalescent COVID-19. CDR3s include the opening cysteine and the closing phenylalanine or tryptophan. The D gene is left open where the match is weak. Not all rows give a size; the values are once, few, many and, for expanded clones, a class.

D gene	CDR3 length	V gene	J gene	clone size	CDR3 protein	CDR3 DNA
TRBD1	15	TRBV28	TRBJ1-2	.	CASSFPGQGPGGYTF	TGTGCCAGCAGTTTCCCGGGACAGGGGCCGGGGGGCTACACCTTC
.	15	TRBV4-2	TRBJ2-3	.	CASSQAGDGTDTQYF	TGTGCCAGCAGCCAAGCAGGGGACGGGACAGATACGCAGTATTTT
TRBD1	18	TRBV9	TRBJ2-3	.	CASSVVGWGQTSTDTQYF	TGTGCCAGCAGCGTAGTCGGGTGGGGACAGACTAGCACAGATACGCAGTATTTT
.	12	TRBV15	TRBJ2-7	.	CATSSTSYEQYF	TGTGCCACCAGCAGCACATCCTACGAGCAGTACTTC
.	13	TRBV12-3/TRBV12-4	TRBJ2-1	once	CASSFQGRGEQFF	TGTGCCAGCAGTTTCCAAGGCAGGGGTGAGCAGTTCTTC
TRBD2	15	TRBV5-1	TRBJ2-1	.	CASISGTLLYNEQFF	TGCGCCAGTATTAGCGGGACTCTTCTATACAATGAGCAGTTCTTC
TRBD2	17	TRBV11-2	TRBJ2-1	.	CASSSRTSGRYYNEQFF	TGTGCCAGCAGCTCCCGGACTAGCGGGAGGTATTACAATGAGCAGTTCTTC
.	13	TRBV6-2/TRBV6-3	TRBJ1-1	.	CASSYLAGTEAFF	TGTGCCAGCAGTTACCTTGCGGGAACTGAAGCTTTCTTT
TRBD2	15	TRBV28	TRBJ2-1	.	CASSLGTSGRNEQFF	TGTGCCAGCAGCCTTGGGACTAGCGGGAGAAATGAGCAGTTCTTC
TRBD2	15	TRBV7-7	TRBJ2-5	.	CASSLGLAGSETQYF	TGTGCCAGCAGCTTAGGATTAGCGGGATCGGAGACCCAGTACTTC
.	15	TRBV4-1	TRBJ1-5	.	CASSQHGVSNQPQHF	TGCGCCAGCAGCCAACACGGGGTTAGCAATCAGCCCCAGCATTTT
.	13	TRBV28	TRBJ1-2	.	CAIETRRGYGYTF	TGTGCCATCGAAACTCGACGGGGCTATGGCTACACCTTC
.	15	TRBV10-3	TRBJ1-5	.	CAISLEGGSNQPQHF	TGTGCCATCAGTTTGGAGGGAGGCAGCAATCAGCCCCAGCATTTT
TRBD1	16	TRBV19	TRBJ2-7	.	CASSIASWTGSYEQYF	TGTGCCAGTAGTATCGCATCTTGGACAGGATCCTACGAGCAGTACTTC
TRBD2	15	TRBV5-1	TRBJ2-1	.	CASSLVGGSYNEQFF	TGCGCCAGCAGCTTGGTTGGCGGGAGCTACAATGAGCAGTTCTTC
TRBD1	15	TRBV7-9	TRBJ1-5	.	CASSRGQGGREPQHF	TGTGCCAGCAGCCGGGGACAGGGCGGGAGAGAGCCCCAGCATTTT
TRBD1	15	TRBV10-3	TRBJ1-2	.	CAINPGQMGYYGYTF	TGTGCCATCAACCCGGGACAGATGGGTTACTATGGCTACACCTTC
.	19	TRBV10-1	TRBJ1-5	few	CASRHPCRGGRWGNQPQHF	TGCGCCAGCAGACATCCATGCCGGGGGGGCAGATGGGGCAATCAGCCCCAGCATTTT
.	16	TRBV9	TRBJ1-2	.	CASSVGGGGADYGYTF	TGTGCCAGCAGCGTGGGAGGCGGAGGGGCAGACTATGGCTACACCTTC
.	16	TRBV5-1	TRBJ2-1	.	CASSPDADSSYNEQFF	TGCGCCAGCAGTCCTGACGCGGATAGCTCCTACAATGAGCAGTTCTTC
.	13	TRBV7-9	TRBJ1-4	.	CASSVDSWEKLFF	TGTGCCAGCAGCGTGGACTCCTGGGAAAAACTGTTTTTT
.	16	TRBV7-9	TRBJ2-1	.	CASSLGRARPADEQFF	TGTGCCAGCAGCTTAGGGAGGGCCCGACCGGCAGATGAGCAGTTCTTC